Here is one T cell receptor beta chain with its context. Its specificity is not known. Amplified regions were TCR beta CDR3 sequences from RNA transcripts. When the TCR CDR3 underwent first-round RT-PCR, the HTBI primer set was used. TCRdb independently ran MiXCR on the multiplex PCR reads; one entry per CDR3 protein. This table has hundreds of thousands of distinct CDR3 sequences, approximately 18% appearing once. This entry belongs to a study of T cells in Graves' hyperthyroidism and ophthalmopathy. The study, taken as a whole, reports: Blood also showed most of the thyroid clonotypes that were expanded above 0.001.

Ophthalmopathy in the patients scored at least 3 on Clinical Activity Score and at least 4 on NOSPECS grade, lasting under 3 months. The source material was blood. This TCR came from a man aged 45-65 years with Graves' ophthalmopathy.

CDR3 protein: CASGGTSGRSRLRPYEQYF. CDR3 nucleotides: TGTGCCAGCGGGGGGACTAGCGGGAGGTCTCGGTTACGGCCCTACGAGCAGTACTTC. The V gene is TRBV2, the J gene TRBJ2-7, with 15 bases aligning to TRBD2. The CDR3 runs to 19 residues. CDR1 SNHLY and CDR2 FYNNEI come from the germline V gene. The trim removed 8 bases at V and 2 bases at J, leaving 16 bases unmatched.